Given below is one TCR beta chain in context. What it binds is unknown. The entry originates in a study of cytomegalovirus exposure and HLA in healthy donors. Study results and caveats: Versus the roughly 640-donor mean, an Asian-associated ancestry cluster reportedly showed fewer N-insertions in a later analysis. Despite most TCR sequences being rare, some public TCRs occurred in many donors. Reports credit the classifier with highly specific, highly sensitive diagnosis of cytomegalovirus status.

Germline V CDR1 and CDR2: SGHRS, YFSETQ. The CDR3 runs 11 residues. Trimming pared 6 bases from V and 5 bases from J, leaving 5 bases between. The study ran its PCR with 60 Vbeta and 13 Jbeta primers. Profiled with immunoSEQ multiplex PCR; TCRdb holds only in-frame clones, not every one. The sample has fewer than 200,000 clones, around 80% seen once. The chain links TRBV5-1 to TRBJ2-2; D unclear. Material for sequencing was PBMCs. This TCR was sampled from a woman between 50 and 59 years old in good health and CMV-seropositive. CDR3 nucleotides: TGCGCCAGCACCCAGACCGGGGAGCTGTTTTTT. Protein product: CASTQTGELFF. Looking up the rest from reference TRBV5-1 and TRBJ2-2 gives the full variable domain: KAGVTQTPRYLIKTRGQQVTLSCSPISGHRSVSWYQQTPGQGLQFLFEYFSETQRNKGNFPGRFSGRQFSNSRSEMNVSTLELGDSALYLCASTQTGELFFGEGSRLTVL.